These 12 T cell receptor beta chains originate from one sample sequenced in a study of human T cells and chemical hapten exposure. Indicated time point: patch test 2, 6 weeks after DPC sensitization. The treatment was: therapeutic diphenylcyclopropenone sensitization with weekly scalp DPC. Each CDR3 protein gets one entry after TCRdb re-called the RACE reads with MiXCR. The sample carries under 100,000 distinct CDR3 sequences, roughly 10% recorded once. The sample was whole blood, taken in connection with sensitization to the hapten diphenylcyclopropenone (DPC). These receptors were obtained from a woman aged 25-40 years with alopecia areata. Some clones in this sample may be carry-over from other donors' samples.

The sample holds many counts of this clonotype. The CDR3 coding sequence is TGTGCCAGCAGTTTCCCCGGTTCTGGGGATACGCAGTATTTT. Amino acids: CASSFPGSGDTQYF. The chain recombines TRBV28 with TRBJ2-3; unclear D gene. The V gene lost 3 bases and the J gene lost 6 bases, with 13 bases spanning the gap. The CDR3 spans 14 residues. Germline-derived CDR1 and CDR2 are MDHEN and SYDVKM. The full variable domain, completed using reference TRBV28 and TRBJ2-3, is DVKVTQSSRYLVKRTGEKVFLECVQDMDHENMFWYRQDPGLGLRLIYFSYDVKMKEKGDIPEGYSVSREKKERFSLILESASTNQTSMYLCASSFPGSGDTQYFGPGTRLTVL.

This rearrangement joins TRBV5-1 to TRBJ2-2; tentatively, D is TRBD2 (5 bases). The CDR3 length is 14 residues. Trimming cost V 0 bases and J 4 bases, with 7 bases left between them. Per the germline V gene, CDR1 is SGHRS and CDR2 is YFSETQ. CDR3 residues: CASSLAEGTGELFF. The CDR3 bases are TGCGCCAGCAGCTTGGCCGAGGGCACCGGGGAGCTGTTTTTT.

The chain joins TRBV30 to TRBJ2-1; D gene ambiguous. The CDR3 has 11 residues. Germline loops: CDR1 GTSNPN, CDR2 SVGIG (reference sequence). V lost 0 bases, J lost 8 bases, and 5 bases lay in between. The CDR3 DNA follows: TGTGCCTGGAGTGTGACCCATGAGCAGTTCTTC. This encodes CAWSVTHEQFF.

This clonotype was picked up a small number of times. The conserved final phenylalanine or tryptophan is absent from the CDR3, which likely points to a read error. It is unclear where the CDR3 begins or ends on the DNA, so no DNA is shown, and the CDR3 is as TCRdb lists it. J is TRBJ1-3 and V is TRBV21-1. TRBV21-1 is a pseudogene locus. From its first to its last residue, the CDR3 has 9 amino acids. CDR3: CASSNHHRM.

This clonotype was seen ten or more times. A read error is likely, as this CDR3 ends without the conserved phenylalanine or tryptophan. Because the CDR3's place on the DNA is in doubt, the DNA is left out and the CDR3 is given as listed by TCRdb. The chain is built from TRBV18 and TRBJ2-7; the table names TRBD1, a call not compared with the DNA. The germline gives CDR1 KGHSH, CDR2 LQKENI. The CDR3 contains 14 residues when both ends are counted. CDR3 residues: CASSSAPGQGTLSC.

The chain combines TRBV20-1 with TRBJ2-7; tentative D call: TRBD1 (6 bases). The V gene lost 0 bases and the J gene lost 0 bases, with 12 bases spanning the gap. The CDR3 length is 15 residues. CDR1 and CDR2 (germline): DFQATT, SNEGSKA (reference sequence). CDR3 region: CSARDAQGSSYEQYF. DNA for the CDR3: TGCAGTGCTAGAGATGCACAGGGTAGCTCCTACGAGCAGTACTTC.

The table lists this clonotype with a few counts. The rearrangement joins TRBV5-4 to TRBJ2-7; 11 bases are shared with TRBD1. Germline V gene data show CDR1 as SGHNT and CDR2 as YYREEE (reference sequence). This CDR3 has 15 residues. The V segment lost 3 bases and the J segment 3 bases; nucleotides outside the gene matches: 5. The CDR3 is CASSSPGQGGYEQYF. For the CDR3, the DNA is TGTGCCAGCAGCTCACCGGGACAGGGGGGCTACGAGCAGTACTTC.

Details on this clonotype: Possible read error: a much larger clone is one base away. The chain recombines TRBV10-3 with TRBJ2-2; the match to TRBD2 covers 12 bases. The trim removed 6 bases at V and 4 bases at J, leaving 6 bases unmatched. Per the germline V gene, CDR1 is ENHRY and CDR2 is SYGVKD. This CDR3 is 16 amino acids long. The DNA of the CDR3 is TGTGCCATCAGATTGACTAGCGGGGGTTTCACCGGGGAGCTGTTTTTT. This codes for CAIRLTSGGFTGELFF.

The chain uses TRBV24-1 and TRBJ2-3, with unresolved D. V gave up 1 base and J gave up 6 bases, with 16 bases separating them. Per the germline V gene, CDR1 is KGHDR and CDR2 is SFDVKD. The length of the CDR3 is 16 residues. The CDR3: CATSDFSAGKADTQYF. CDR3 DNA: TGTGCCACCAGTGATTTCAGCGCCGGAAAGGCGGATACGCAGTATTTT.

This clonotype has a handful of counts. V is TRBV10-2 and J is TRBJ2-6; the match to TRBD1 covers 8 bases. Trimming cost V 2 bases and J 0 bases; bases outside gene matches: 3. Germline CDR1 and CDR2: WSHSY and SAAADI. The CDR3 spans 17 residues. CDR3 coding DNA: TGCGCCAGCAGTGAGGACAGGGGTAACTCTGGGGCCAACGTCCTGACTTTC. Translated: CASSEDRGNSGANVLTF.

Only a few counts were recorded for this clonotype. The chain uses TRBV28 and TRBJ2-7; D is possibly TRBD1 or TRBD2 (7 bases each). Germline loops: CDR1 MDHEN, CDR2 SYDVKM. V lost 7 bases and J 5 bases, leaving 21 bases between the germline ends. CDR3 length: 15 amino acids. CDR3 protein: CASTSHQGGKNEQYF. CDR3 in DNA: TGTGCCAGCACCTCTCACCAGGGGGGGAAGAACGAGCAGTACTTC.

This clonotype was counted ten times or more. The chain recombines TRBV18 with TRBJ2-5; 11 bases fit TRBD2. Germline V gives CDR1 KGHSH, CDR2 LQKENI. The junction had 1 base not matched to a gene; V was cut back by 3 bases and J by 1 base. The CDR3 runs 15 residues. Here the CDR3 DNA reads TGTGCCAGCTCACCTGGGACTAGCGGCCAAGAGACCCAGTACTTC. Its translation: CASSPGTSGQETQYF. Full variable domain (rest looked up from reference TRBV18 and TRBJ2-5): NAGVMQNPRHLVRRRGQEARLRCSPMKGHSHVYWYRQLPEEGLKFMVYLQKENIIDESGMPKERFSAEFPKEGPSILRIQQVVRGDSAAYFCASSPGTSGQETQYFGPGTRLLVL.